This T cell receptor beta chain was obtained from a study of spatial heterogeneity in lung cancer. Turning to the study itself: For tumor regions, TCR transcript counts showed a strong correlation with a T cell module score derived from matched bulk RNA-seq. General study points: Counts of expanded intratumoral alpha and beta TCRs tracked tumor mutation counts.

TCRdb re-derived calls from the 5' RACE reads in MiXCR, one entry per CDR3 protein. The data contain about 7,000 distinct CDR3 sequences, about an eighth of them singletons. Stated time point: sample taken at primary tumor resection. Extraction of whole RNA from tumor, nontumor lung or frozen PBMC preceded unsorted sequencing. There are 16 residues in the CDR3. The V gene lost 4 bases and the J gene lost 0 bases, with 12 bases spanning the gap. Germline values: CDR1 LGHNA, CDR2 YNFKEQ. This clonotype was recorded many times. Its antigen is still unknown. This specimen was lung tumor tissue, taken at surgery. This chain links TRBV4-2 with TRBJ1-4; a weak D match, TRBD1 (5 bases). The clonotype comes from a male donor with early-stage non-small cell lung cancer. This CDR3 is CASSRQTIATNEKLFF. CDR3 in DNA: TGTGCCAGCAGCCGACAGACGATAGCAACTAATGAAAAACTGTTTTTT.